This section outlines one T cell receptor beta chain sequence together with its context. CDR3 size: 15 residues. Germline V gives CDR1 MNHEY, CDR2 SVGAGI. Germline trimming cut 6 bases from V and 0 bases from J; bases unmatched to any gene: 3. This sample was taken from a study of blood T cell repertoires in COVID-19. Study summary: The study drew acute and convalescent COVID-19 samples from the United States, Italy and Spain.

Per the original methods: Amplification of reference gene primers was used by the study to estimate nucleated cell counts. Here immunoSEQ multiplex PCR was the method, and the copy in TCRdb shows in-frame clones only, minus some. V, J and clone size reflect that table, while D and trimming were determined from the DNA. The table lists 300,000 or so clones, 70% to 90% of them singletons. Sample: peripheral blood. This clonotype originated in a woman aged 30 to 39 who had recovered from COVID-19. V usage is TRBV6-5 and J usage is TRBJ1-5; the match to TRBD1 covers 9 bases. The chain's CDR3 is CASRDRGYSNQPQHF. The DNA of the CDR3 is TGTGCCAGCAGGGACAGGGGATATAGCAATCAGCCCCAGCATTTT.